The clone carrying this TCR beta chain turned up a few times. What it binds is unknown. The data were obtained in a study of CD8+ T cells in alopecia areata. There are 14 residues in the CDR3. With 3 bases removed from V and 0 bases from J, the gap between germline ends came to 11 bases. Per the germline V gene, CDR1 is SQVTM and CDR2 is ANQGSEA. Stated treatment: oral pan-JAK inhibitor, 5-10 mg twice daily. PBMCs served as the source from which CD4+ and CD8+ T cells were sorted. Broader study findings: The study found TCR sharing across patients less clear than in mice, possibly for HLA reasons.

In each case, RNA was isolated and then reverse transcribed into cDNA as the sequencing template. Assay: immunoSEQ multiplex PCR; the TCRdb copy retains only in-frame clones and omits some. The sample lists fewer than 150,000 clones, 50% to 75% occurring once. This TCR was recovered from a human donor with alopecia areata. This rearrangement joins TRBV29-1 to TRBJ1-2; no reliable D call. This specimen consisted of CD8+ T cells sorted from blood, obtained at week 4, from a patient treated with tofacitinib. The DNA for the CDR3 is TGCAGCGTTGACCCAGGAGAAGCTAACTATGGCTACACCTTC. It specifies CSVDPGEANYGYTF. The full variable domain, rest sourced from reference TRBV29-1 and TRBJ1-2, is SAVISQKPSRDICQRGTSLTIQCQVDSQVTMMFWYRQQPGQSLTLIATANQGSEATYESGFVIDKFPISRPNLTFSTLTVSNMSPEDSSIYLCSVDPGEANYGYTFGSGTRLTVV.